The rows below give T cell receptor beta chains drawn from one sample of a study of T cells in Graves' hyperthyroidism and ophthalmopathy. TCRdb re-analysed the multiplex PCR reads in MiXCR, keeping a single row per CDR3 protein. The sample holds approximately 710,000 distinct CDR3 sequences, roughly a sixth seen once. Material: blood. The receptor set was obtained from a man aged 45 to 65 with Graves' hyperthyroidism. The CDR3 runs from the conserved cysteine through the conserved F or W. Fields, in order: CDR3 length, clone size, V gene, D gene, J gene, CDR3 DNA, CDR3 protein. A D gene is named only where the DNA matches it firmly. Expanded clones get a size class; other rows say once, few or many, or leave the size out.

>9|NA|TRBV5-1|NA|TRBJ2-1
TGCGCCTGTCTGGGGGAGCAGTTCTTC
CACLGEQFF
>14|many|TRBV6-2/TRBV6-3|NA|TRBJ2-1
TGTGCCAGCAGTTACGGGGGGCTTGACAATGAGCAGTTCTTC
CASSYGGLDNEQFF
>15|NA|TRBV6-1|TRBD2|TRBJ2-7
TGTGCCAGCAGTCCTAGCGGAGTGAGCTCCTACGAGCAGTACTTC
CASSPSGVSSYEQYF
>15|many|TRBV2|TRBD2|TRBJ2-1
TGTGCCAGCAGTTACCGGGAGGGCTCCTACAATGAGCAGTTCTTC
CASSYREGSYNEQFF
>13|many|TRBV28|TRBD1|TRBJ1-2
TGTGCCAGCAGTGGGGACAGGCCTTATGGCTACACCTTC
CASSGDRPYGYTF
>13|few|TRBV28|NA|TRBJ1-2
TGTGCCAGCAGTAGGGGGGAACTCTATGGCTACACCTTC
CASSRGELYGYTF
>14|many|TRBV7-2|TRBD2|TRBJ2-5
TGTGCCAGCACCTGGACTAGCGGGAGGGAGACCCAGTACTTC
CASTWTSGRETQYF
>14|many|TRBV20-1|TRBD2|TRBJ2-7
TGCAGTGCCTCGGGACTAGCGGGCTCCTACGAGCAGTACTTC
CSASGLAGSYEQYF
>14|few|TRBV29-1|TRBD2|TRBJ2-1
TGCAGCGCTACGGGAACTAGCGGGGCTAATGAGCAGTTCTTC
CSATGTSGANEQFF
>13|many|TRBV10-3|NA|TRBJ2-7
TGTGCCATCAGGTCGATTCCGTCCTACGAGCAGTACTTC
CAIRSIPSYEQYF
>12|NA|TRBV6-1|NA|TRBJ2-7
TGTGCCAGCATTTCGACACTCCACGAGCAGTACTTC
CASISTLHEQYF
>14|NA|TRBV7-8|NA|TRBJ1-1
TGTGCCAGCAGCTTAGTCGGCCGGGGCACTGAAGCTTTCTTT
CASSLVGRGTEAFF
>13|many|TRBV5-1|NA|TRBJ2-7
TGCGCCAGCAGTGGAAGGGAGAGTCGCGAGCAGTACTTC
CASSGRESREQYF
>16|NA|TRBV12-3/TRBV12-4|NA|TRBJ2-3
TGTGCCAGCAGTTTTAGGGGACCCGGGACAAGGGATACGCAGTATTTT
CASSFRGPGTRDTQYF
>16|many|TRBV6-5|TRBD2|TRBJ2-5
TGTGCCAGCAGACAGACTAGCGGGAGGGCTCAAGAGACCCAGTACTTC
CASRQTSGRAQETQYF
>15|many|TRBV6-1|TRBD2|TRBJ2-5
TGTGCCAGCAGTGAACCATCTAGCGGGCAGGAGACCCAGTACTTC
CASSEPSSGQETQYF
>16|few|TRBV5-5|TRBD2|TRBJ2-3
TGTGCCAGCAGCTTAGCTAGCGGGAGGCCCACAGATACGCAGTATTTT
CASSLASGRPTDTQYF
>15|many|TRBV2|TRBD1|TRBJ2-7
TGTGCCAGCAGTGATTTCGGGACAGGGTTCAACGAGCAGTACTTC
CASSDFGTGFNEQYF
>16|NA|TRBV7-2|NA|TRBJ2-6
TGTGCCAGCAGCTCGGACGCTGACTCTGGGGCCAACGTCCTGACTTTC
CASSSDADSGANVLTF
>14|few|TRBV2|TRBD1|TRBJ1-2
TGTGCCAGCAGTCTCCAGGGACAGGGGGAGGGCTACACCTTC
CASSLQGQGEGYTF
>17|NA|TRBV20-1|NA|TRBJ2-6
TGCAGTGCTAGAGTGGGGCCTCCGGGCTCTGGGGCCAACGTCCTGACTTTC
CSARVGPPGSGANVLTF
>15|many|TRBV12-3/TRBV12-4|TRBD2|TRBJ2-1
TGTGCCAGCAGTCCTCCGGGACTAGCGGGAGTTGAGCAGTTCTTC
CASSPPGLAGVEQFF
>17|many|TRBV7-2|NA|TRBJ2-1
TGTGCCAGCAGCTTTTACTATGGACTTAGCTCCTACAATGAGCAGTTCTTC
CASSFYYGLSSYNEQFF
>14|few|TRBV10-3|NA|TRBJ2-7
TGTGCCACGCTTCCACTCGGGACAACCTACGAGCAGTACTTC
CATLPLGTTYEQYF
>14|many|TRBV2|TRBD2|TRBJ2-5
TGTCATTCACGACTAGCGGGGTCCCAAGAGACCCAGTACTTC
CHSRLAGSQETQYF
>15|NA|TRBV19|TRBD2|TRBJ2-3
TGTGCCAGTAGTTCATGGACTAGCGGGAGAGATACGCAGTATTTT
CASSSWTSGRDTQYF
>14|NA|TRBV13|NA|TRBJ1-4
TGTGCCAGCAGCTACGGATCAACTAATGAAAAACTGTTTTTT
CASSYGSTNEKLFF
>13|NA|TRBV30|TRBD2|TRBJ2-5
TGTGCCTGGAGTGTATCCAGCGGGGGGACCCAGTACTTC
CAWSVSSGGTQYF
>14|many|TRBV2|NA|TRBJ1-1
TGTGCCAGCAGTGAAAGGGTTGGTAACACTGAAGCTTTCTTT
CASSERVGNTEAFF
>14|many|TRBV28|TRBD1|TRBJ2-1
TGTGCCAGCAAACGGGACAGGGAGGGCAATGAGCAGTTCTTC
CASKRDREGNEQFF
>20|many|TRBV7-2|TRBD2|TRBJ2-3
TGTGCCAGCAGCTTACCGGCTACAGAGCCGTGGGGGAGGGGCACAGATACGCAGTATTTT
CASSLPATEPWGRGTDTQYF
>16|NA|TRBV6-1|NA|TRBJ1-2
TGTGCCAGCAGTCCACGACAAGGGAGTAAATCTGGTGGCTACACCTTC
CASSPRQGSKSGGYTF
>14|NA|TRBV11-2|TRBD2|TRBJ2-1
TGTGCCAGCAGCATTAGCGGGAGTTTGGATGAGCAGTTCTTC
CASSISGSLDEQFF
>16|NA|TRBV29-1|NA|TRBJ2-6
TGCAGCGTGAGACAGACGACAGGCTCTGGGGCCAACGTCCTGACTTTC
CSVRQTTGSGANVLTF
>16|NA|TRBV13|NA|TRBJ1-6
TGTGCCAGCAGCTCCGACCCGGACCCCGATAATTCACCCCTCCACTTT
CASSSDPDPDNSPLHF
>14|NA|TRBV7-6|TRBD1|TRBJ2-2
TGTGCCAGCAGCTTCCCAGGGGGCGAAGGGGAGCTGTTTTTT
CASSFPGGEGELFF
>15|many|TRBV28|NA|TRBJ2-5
TGTGCCAGCAGATCGGGGGACAGCTTGCAAGAGACCCAGTACTTC
CASRSGDSLQETQYF
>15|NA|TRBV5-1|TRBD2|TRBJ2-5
TGCGCCAGCAGCCCTGTAGCGGGAGGGCCAGAGACCCAGTACTTC
CASSPVAGGPETQYF
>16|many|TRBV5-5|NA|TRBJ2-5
TGTGCCAGCAGCCCCGTGAACCACTATCCCGAAGAGACCCAGTACTTC
CASSPVNHYPEETQYF
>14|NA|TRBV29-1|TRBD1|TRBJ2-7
TGCAGCGTTTCCCGGACAGGAAGCTCCTACGAGCAGAACTTC
CSVSRTGSSYEQNF
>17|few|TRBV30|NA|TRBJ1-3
TGTGCCTGGAGTGCCCATCACGTCAGCCTCTCTGGAAACACCATATATTTT
CAWSAHHVSLSGNTIYF